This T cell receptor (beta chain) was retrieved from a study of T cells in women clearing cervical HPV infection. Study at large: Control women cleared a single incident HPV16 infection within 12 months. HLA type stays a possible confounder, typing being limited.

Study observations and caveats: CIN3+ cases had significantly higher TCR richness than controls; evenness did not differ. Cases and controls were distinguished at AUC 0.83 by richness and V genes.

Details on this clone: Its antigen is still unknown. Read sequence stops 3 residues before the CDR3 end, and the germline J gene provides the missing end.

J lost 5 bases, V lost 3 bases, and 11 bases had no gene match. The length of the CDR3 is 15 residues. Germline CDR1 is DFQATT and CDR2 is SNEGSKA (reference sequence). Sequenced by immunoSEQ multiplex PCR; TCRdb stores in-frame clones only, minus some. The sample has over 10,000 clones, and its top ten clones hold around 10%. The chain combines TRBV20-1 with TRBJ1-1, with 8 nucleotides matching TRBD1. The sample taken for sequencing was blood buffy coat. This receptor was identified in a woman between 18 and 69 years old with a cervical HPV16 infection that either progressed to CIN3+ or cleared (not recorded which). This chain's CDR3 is CSASPPGRGQTEAFF. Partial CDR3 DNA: TGCAGTGCTAGCCCTCCGGGCAGGGGGCAAACTGAA.